A single sample is the source of the 14 T cell receptor beta chains below, sequenced in a study of shared clonotypes between healthy human individuals. This table comes from immunoSEQ multiplex PCR, and its TCRdb copy is limited to in-frame clones, with some not included. Of roughly 2,500,000 clones in the sample, 93% were seen once. Sequences were obtained from naive CD4+ T cells from PBMCs. The subset was: CD45RA+ positively selected. These receptors originate from a man between 18 and 35 years old in good health. Some clones in this sample may be carry-over from other donors' samples.

The chain recombines TRBV4-3 with TRBJ2-1; 7 bases map to TRBD2. In germline, CDR1 is LGHNA, CDR2 YSLEER. The trim removed 1 base at V and 2 bases at J, leaving 5 bases unmatched. The CDR3 length is 16 residues. DNA of the CDR3: TGCGCCAGCAGCCAAGTGGGAGGGTATACCTACAATGAGCAGTTCTTC. It codes for CASSQVGGYTYNEQFF.

The chain is built from TRBV2 and TRBJ2-3; the match to TRBD2 covers 10 bases. Germline V gene sequence: CDR1 SNHLY, CDR2 FYNNEI. The V and J ends lost 4 bases and 6 bases, in that order; junction bases with no gene match: 7. The length of the CDR3 is 15 residues. Here the CDR3 reads CASSVRLAGADTQYF. CDR3 DNA sequence: TGTGCCAGCAGTGTGCGGCTAGCGGGAGCCGATACGCAGTATTTT.

The gene calls are TRBV28 and TRBJ2-7; TRBD2 aligns across 8 bases. This CDR3 region has 14 residues. The J segment lost 0 bases and the V segment lost 5 bases, leaving 3 bases of the junction unmatched. CDR1 and CDR2 from the germline V gene are MDHEN and SYDVKM. CDR3 loop: CASSQSGSSYEQYF. The CDR3 coding sequence is TGTGCCAGCAGTCAAAGCGGGAGCTCCTACGAGCAGTACTTC. Complete variable domain (other parts from reference TRBV28 and TRBJ2-7): DVKVTQSSRYLVKRTGEKVFLECVQDMDHENMFWYRQDPGLGLRLIYFSYDVKMKEKGDIPEGYSVSREKKERFSLILESASTNQTSMYLCASSQSGSSYEQYFGPGTRLTVT.

The rearrangement links TRBV6-6 to TRBJ2-7, with TRBD1 as a possible D gene (5 bases). Looked up from germline, CDR1 is MNHNY and CDR2 is SVGAGI (reference sequence). V lost 5 bases and J lost 3, with 11 bases in between. This CDR3 comprises 13 residues. The CDR3 sequence: CASSRQGNYEQYF. Written as DNA, the CDR3 is TGTGCCAGCAGTAGGCAGGGTAACTACGAGCAGTACTTC.

This clone was detected once. The V and J genes are TRBV27 and TRBJ2-4; maybe TRBD2 (5 bases). The length of the CDR3 is 15 residues. V was shortened by 5 bases and J by 0 bases, with 11 bases between the two germline ends. Germline CDR1 MNHEY, CDR2 SMNVEV (reference sequence). The DNA of the CDR3 is TGTGCCAGCAGTAAACTAGAACTAGCCAAAAACATTCAGTACTTC. Encoded protein: CASSKLELAKNIQYF.

The chain combines TRBV30 with TRBJ1-6; D not certain. V was pared by 0 bases and J by 5 bases, with 11 bases between. This CDR3 region has 15 residues. Germline V lookup: CDR1 GTSNPN, CDR2 SVGIG (reference sequence). The CDR3 reads CAWSVGGINNSPLHF. The CDR3 DNA sequence: TGTGCCTGGAGTGTAGGAGGGATTAATAATTCACCCCTCCACTTT.

The chain recombines TRBV5-5 with TRBJ2-5; D might be TRBD1 (7 bases). CDR3 size: 15 residues. V gave up 1 base and J gave up 5 bases, with 15 bases separating them. Germline values: CDR1 SGHKS, CDR2 YYEKEE (reference sequence). This chain's CDR3 is CASSLYRGGGETQYF. CDR3 sequence (DNA): TGTGCCAGCAGCTTGTACAGGGGAGGAGGGGAGACCCAGTACTTC.

The V gene is TRBV18, the J gene TRBJ2-3; 13 bases are a match to TRBD2. V shed 6 bases, J shed 2 bases, and the junction held 5 bases outside the gene matches. Germline V CDR1 and CDR2: KGHSH, LQKENI. The CDR3 runs 16 residues. CDR3 in DNA: TGTGCCAGCTCGCAGGGACTAGCGGGAAACACAGATACGCAGTATTTT. Residues: CASSQGLAGNTDTQYF.

With respect to this clone: Germline and junction disagree at one end, which may indicate a read error. The chain combines TRBV27 with TRBJ2-7; 8 nucleotides agree with TRBD2. Germline CDR1 is MNHEY and CDR2 is SMNVEV (reference sequence). The CDR3 spans 14 residues. CDR3 sequence reads: CASTPGGISSEQYF. CDR3 bases: TGTGCCAGCACCCCGGGGGGGATATCCTCCGAGCAGTACTTC.

In this sample, this clone turned up once. The chain is built from TRBV5-1 and TRBJ1-1; D gene ambiguous. The ends were cut back, 2 bases at V and 4 bases at J, with 12 bases in the middle. Germline assignment: CDR1 SGHRS and CDR2 YFSETQ. The CDR3 covers 14 residues. The CDR3 sequence: CASSFLGDRTEAFF. In DNA form, the CDR3 reads TGCGCCAGCAGCTTCCTCGGGGATCGCACTGAAGCTTTCTTT.

In regard to this clone: Other DNA sequences in this specimen translate into the identical CDR3. The V call is TRBV5-1, the J call TRBJ2-1; D is unclear. The V end was cut by 2 bases, the J end by 4 bases, with 7 bases between. The V gene's germline CDR1 is SGHRS and CDR2 YFSETQ. The CDR3 is made up of 13 amino acids. CDR3 sequence (DNA): TGCGCCAGCAGCTTACCCCTGTACAATGAGCAGTTCTTC. Translated, it gives CASSLPLYNEQFF.

The genes are TRBV25-1 and TRBJ1-4; 8 bases are a match to TRBD1. There are 14 residues in the CDR3. The V and J ends lost 3 bases and 8 bases, in that order; junction bases with no gene match: 5. The germline CDR1 and CDR2 sequences are MGHDK and SYGVNS. The CDR3 DNA sequence: TGTGCCAGCAGTGATTCGACAGGGGCGGAAAAACTGTTTTTT. Translating gives CASSDSTGAEKLFF.

This chain joins TRBV4-2 and TRBJ2-5; D gene unclear. The J call is uncertain, as TRBJ2-7 better fits the DNA end. Per germline, CDR1 LGHNA and CDR2 YNFKEQ. CDR3 length: 15 amino acids. CDR3 loop: CASSQDDRRPYEQYF. The CDR3 coding sequence is TGTGCCAGCAGCCAAGATGACCGACGCCCCTACGAGCAGTACTTC.

The rearrangement uses TRBV7-9 and TRBJ2-2, with D unclear. The V end was cut by 5 bases, the J end by 5 bases, with 15 bases between. This CDR3 has 15 residues. Germline-derived CDR1 and CDR2 are SEHNR and FQNEAQ (reference sequence). In nucleotides, the CDR3 is TGTGCCAGCAGCAATATCGCCGGGCAAACCGGGGAGCTGTTTTTT. It encodes CASSNIAGQTGELFF.